The present T cell receptor beta chain was sequenced within a study of cytomegalovirus exposure and HLA in healthy donors. Notes on the study in general: Among TCR beta chains, those listed as cytomegalovirus-associated numbered under 200.

Note on this clone: The target antigen is unknown.

The length of the CDR3 is 15 residues. V was shortened by 0 bases and J by 2 bases, with 10 bases between the two germline ends. CDR1 ENHRY and CDR2 SYGVKD come from the germline V gene. The assay was immunoSEQ multiplex PCR, and TCRdb's table has in-frame clones only and misses some. The table shows 170,000 or so clones, with around 85% occurring only once. Specimen: PBMCs. The chain combines TRBV10-3 with TRBJ1-1; D is perhaps TRBD1 (6 bases). This clonotype originated in a man between 18 and 29 years old in good health and CMV-seropositive. CDR3 DNA: TGTGCCATCAGTGAGTCGACAGGCTCCAACACTGAAGCTTTCTTT. It yields the protein CAISESTGSNTEAFF.